This T cell receptor beta chain stems from a study of glioma-infiltrating T cells after dendritic cell vaccination. Study-wide background: Between the early 2000s and the early 2010s, patients got autologous tumor lysate-pulsed dendritic cell vaccines.

Only patients with spare fresh-frozen tumor and over two years of follow-up were included. Germline lookup yields CDR1 SEHNR and CDR2 FQNEAQ (reference sequence). J lost 2 bases, V lost 3 bases, and 6 bases had no gene match. There are 15 residues in the CDR3. The immunoSEQ assay amplified TCRB CDR3 from up to 2 ug DNA. The protocol was immunoSEQ multiplex PCR, while the TCRdb copy is restricted to in-frame clones and leaves out a portion. The table has about 99,000 clones, roughly 81% seen once. The chain recombines TRBV7-9 with TRBJ2-7; 8 bases agree with TRBD1. Sequencing was performed on blood, taken before dendritic cell vaccination. The source is a human donor with glioblastoma. The CDR3 here is CASSFLTGGTYEQYF. The CDR3, as DNA: TGTGCCAGCAGCTTTTTAACAGGGGGTACCTACGAGCAGTACTTC.